The sequence of this T cell receptor beta chain was determined in a study of regulatory T cells in long-lasting Graves disease. Study in general: Those with persistent Graves' disease had received antithyroid drugs for over 5 years with positive TSH receptor antibodies.

There are 13 residues in the CDR3. Trimming took off 0 bases at V and 16 bases at J, with 15 bases between the two ends. Germline V CDR1 and CDR2: LNHNV, YYDKDF (reference sequence). Combining iRepertoire HTBI primers with Arm-PCR of CDR3 regions, the authors built TCR beta libraries. MiXCR, applied by TCRdb to the multiplex PCR reads, yields one record per CDR3 protein. The table includes 650,000 to 850,000 distinct CDR3 sequences, around 32% detected once. Time point described: persistent/refractory GD, antithyroid drugs over 5 years with positive TRAb. Making the TCR library involved RNA that had been extracted from PBMCs.

This chain connects TRBV15 to TRBJ1-4; the D gene is possibly TRBD1 (6 bases). This TCR derives from a female donor with Graves disease. Sequences were derived from peripheral blood mononuclear cells (PBMCs), sampled when the disease was refractory, from a patient treated with antithyroid drugs. Here the CDR3 reads CATSRDVRDKEFF. The CDR3 DNA reads TGTGCCACCAGCAGAGATGTCCGGGACAAAGAGTTTTTT.